The T cell receptor (beta chain) described here comes from a study of shared clonotypes between healthy human individuals. As to this clone: At the DNA level, this CDR3 is encoded by other sequences in the same sample as well.

Terminally differentiated effector memory CD45RA+ cells were excluded by CCR7 positive selection of CD45RO-negative cells. The method was immunoSEQ multiplex PCR; TCRdb's version includes in-frame clones alone and lacks a portion of them. The data show under 850,000 clones, over 90% seen once. The sequenced material came from naive CD8+ T cells sorted from blood. This clonotype was sampled from a young man in good health.

CDR3 protein: CASSLRTGPYEQYF. In DNA, the CDR3 is TGTGCCAGCAGTCTTAGGACAGGTCCCTACGAGCAGTACTTC. V gene TRBV27 combines with J gene TRBJ2-7, with 7 positions matching TRBD1. Germline CDR1 is MNHEY and CDR2 is SMNVEV (reference sequence). This CDR3 region has 14 residues. The ends lost 5 bases at V and 2 bases at J; junction bases unmatched: 6.